The sequence of this TCR beta chain was determined in a study of cytomegalovirus exposure and HLA in healthy donors. Findings of the study overall: An assumption of roughly uniform sequencing depth across donors underlay the presence/absence analyses. A later analysis reportedly identified an Asian-associated ancestry cluster as carrying fewer N-insertions than the approximately 640-donor mean. Later analysis revealed greater clonal expansion in HLA-associated TCR beta chains than in equally common others. Accurate HLA-A and HLA-B prediction from TCR beta sequences was reported for most subjects.

Deletions cut 5 bases from V and 0 bases from J, with 15 bases between. The CDR3 sequence is 16 residues long. From germline, CDR1 is SGHNT and CDR2 YENEEA. The PCR was carried out with 60 Vbeta primers and 13 Jbeta primers. The protocol was immunoSEQ multiplex PCR, while the TCRdb copy is restricted to in-frame clones and leaves out a portion. Of over 140,000 clones listed, 70% to 85% are singletons. As concerns this clone: The antigen is undetermined.

The chain couples TRBV11-3 to TRBJ2-3; the D gene is possibly TRBD2 (5 bases). The sequenced sample was PBMCs. The source is a man between 25 and 39 years old in good health and CMV-seropositive. DNA for the CDR3: TGTGCCAGCAGCATGCCCAGCGGTCTTAGCACAGATACGCAGTATTTT. Translation: CASSMPSGLSTDTQYF.